This T cell receptor beta chain was profiled in a study of T-cell memory formation after mild COVID-19. The study, taken as a whole, reports: Memory from before infection featured some responding clones, which suggests cross-reactive memory joined.

The CDR3 runs to 16 residues. Per the germline V gene, CDR1 is SGHTA and CDR2 is FQGNSA. The V and J ends lost 0 bases and 1 base, in that order; junction bases with no gene match: 3. TCRdb independently ran MiXCR on the 5' RACE reads; one entry per CDR3 protein. The sample lists roughly 300,000 distinct CDR3 sequences, approximately 7.6% occurring once. With regard to this clonotype: Its antigen is unknown.

The receptor was isolated from a man aged 18 to 30 who had mild COVID-19 (a few samples of this study predate the infection). Cell type and time point are not known. This chain uses TRBV7-2 with TRBJ2-1; TRBD2 agrees at 7 bases. The sequencing input was PBMCs or a T cell subset sorted from them (not recorded which). The CDR3 protein is CASSLAWGGSYNEQFF. The CDR3 region has the DNA TGTGCCAGCAGCTTAGCCTGGGGGGGGTCCTACAATGAGCAGTTCTTC.